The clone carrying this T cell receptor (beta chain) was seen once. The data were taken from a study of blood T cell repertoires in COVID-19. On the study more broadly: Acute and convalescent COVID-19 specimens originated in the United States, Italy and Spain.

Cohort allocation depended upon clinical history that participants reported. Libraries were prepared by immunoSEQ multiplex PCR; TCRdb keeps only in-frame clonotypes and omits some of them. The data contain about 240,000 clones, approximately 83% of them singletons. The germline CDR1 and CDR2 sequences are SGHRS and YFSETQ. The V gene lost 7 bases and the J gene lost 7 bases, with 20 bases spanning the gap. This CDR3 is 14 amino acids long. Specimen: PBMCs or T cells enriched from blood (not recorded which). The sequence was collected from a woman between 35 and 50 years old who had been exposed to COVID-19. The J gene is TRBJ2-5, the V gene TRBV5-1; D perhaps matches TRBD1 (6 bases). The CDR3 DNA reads TGCGCCAGCGCGCCCGGACAGTATAAGGGGACCCAGTACTTC. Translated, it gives CASAPGQYKGTQYF.